The rows below give T cell receptor beta chains drawn from one sample of a study of blood T cell repertoires in COVID-19. Assay used: immunoSEQ multiplex PCR; TCRdb lists only in-frame clones, some missing. The table shows around 250,000 clones, with about four fifths occurring only once. Sequences were obtained from peripheral blood. These receptor sequences come from a woman younger than 35 with acute or convalescent COVID-19. Each CDR3 is given with its conserved first and last residue. D genes are given only for firm matches. Expanded clones are given a class, and other clones once, few, many or no size at all.

clone_size: .
j_call: TRBJ1-1
d_call: TRBD1
v_call: TRBV30
cdr3_aa: CAWSNGQGAEAFF
cdr3_nt: TGTGCCTGGAGTAACGGACAGGGTGCTGAAGCTTTCTTT

clone_size: .
j_call: TRBJ1-3
d_call: TRBD1
v_call: TRBV3-1/TRBV3-2
cdr3_aa: CASSQGQGPGNTIYF
cdr3_nt: TGTGCCAGCAGCCAAGGACAGGGGCCAGGAAACACCATATATTTT

clone_size: .
j_call: TRBJ2-7
d_call: .
v_call: TRBV7-9
cdr3_aa: CASSSPPGRISYEQYF
cdr3_nt: TGTGCCAGCAGCTCCCCTCCAGGTCGAATTTCCTACGAGCAGTACTTC

clone_size: .
j_call: TRBJ2-3
d_call: TRBD2
v_call: TRBV7-8
cdr3_aa: CASSFFKREPGTDTQYF
cdr3_nt: TGTGCCAGCAGCTTCTTCAAGCGGGAGCCTGGGACAGATACGCAGTATTTT

clone_size: .
j_call: TRBJ2-1
d_call: TRBD1
v_call: TRBV30
cdr3_aa: CAWGQGALNEQFF
cdr3_nt: TGTGCCTGGGGACAGGGGGCGCTCAATGAGCAGTTCTTC

clone_size: .
j_call: TRBJ2-2
d_call: TRBD2
v_call: TRBV2
cdr3_aa: CASSMGLVSVGTGELFF
cdr3_nt: TGTGCCAGCAGCATGGGACTAGTTAGCGTTGGCACCGGGGAGCTGTTTTTT

clone_size: few
j_call: TRBJ1-6
d_call: .
v_call: TRBV3-1/TRBV3-2
cdr3_aa: CASSQEFWSGGTDSPLHF
cdr3_nt: TGTGCCAGCAGCCAAGAGTTTTGGTCAGGAGGGACCGATTCACCCCTCCACTTT

clone_size: .
j_call: TRBJ2-7
d_call: TRBD2
v_call: TRBV6-5
cdr3_aa: CASSTRTSSYEQYF
cdr3_nt: TGTGCCAGCAGTACCAGGACTAGCTCCTACGAGCAGTACTTC

clone_size: .
j_call: TRBJ1-4
d_call: .
v_call: TRBV6-2/TRBV6-3
cdr3_aa: CASSYAGTEIEKLFF
cdr3_nt: TGTGCCAGCAGTTACGCGGGAACGGAAATTGAAAAACTGTTTTTT

clone_size: once
j_call: TRBJ1-3
d_call: .
v_call: TRBV9
cdr3_aa: CASSVDSHSGNTIYF
cdr3_nt: TGTGCCAGCAGCGTTGACAGTCACTCTGGAAACACCATATATTTT

clone_size: .
j_call: TRBJ1-5
d_call: .
v_call: TRBV7-9
cdr3_aa: CASSLASTPNQPQHF
cdr3_nt: TGTGCCAGCAGCTTAGCGTCTACCCCGAATCAGCCCCAGCATTTT

clone_size: few
j_call: TRBJ2-1
d_call: TRBD2
v_call: TRBV7-2
cdr3_aa: CASSLAPLAGGPGNEQFF
cdr3_nt: TGTGCCAGCAGCTTAGCCCCGCTAGCGGGAGGGCCGGGCAATGAGCAGTTCTTC

clone_size: .
j_call: TRBJ1-6
d_call: TRBD1
v_call: TRBV3-1/TRBV3-2
cdr3_aa: CASSPRQGSSPLHF
cdr3_nt: TGTGCCAGCAGCCCTCGACAGGGGAGTTCACCCCTCCACTTT

clone_size: .
j_call: TRBJ1-2
d_call: TRBD1
v_call: TRBV12-3/TRBV12-4
cdr3_aa: CASSRQGPYGYTF
cdr3_nt: TGTGCCAGCAGTCGACAGGGTCCCTATGGCTACACCTTC

clone_size: .
j_call: TRBJ2-2
d_call: .
v_call: TRBV7-2
cdr3_aa: CASTRGGRTGELFF
cdr3_nt: TGTGCCAGCACGCGAGGGGGTCGGACCGGGGAGCTGTTTTTT

clone_size: .
j_call: TRBJ2-5
d_call: .
v_call: TRBV5-1
cdr3_aa: CASSFNREGTQYF
cdr3_nt: TGCGCTAGCAGCTTCAACAGGGAAGGGACCCAGTACTTC

clone_size: .
j_call: TRBJ2-3
d_call: .
v_call: TRBV9
cdr3_aa: CASSVATRSGGSTDTQYF
cdr3_nt: TGTGCCAGCAGCGTAGCTACAAGGAGCGGCGGTTCCACAGATACGCAGTATTTT